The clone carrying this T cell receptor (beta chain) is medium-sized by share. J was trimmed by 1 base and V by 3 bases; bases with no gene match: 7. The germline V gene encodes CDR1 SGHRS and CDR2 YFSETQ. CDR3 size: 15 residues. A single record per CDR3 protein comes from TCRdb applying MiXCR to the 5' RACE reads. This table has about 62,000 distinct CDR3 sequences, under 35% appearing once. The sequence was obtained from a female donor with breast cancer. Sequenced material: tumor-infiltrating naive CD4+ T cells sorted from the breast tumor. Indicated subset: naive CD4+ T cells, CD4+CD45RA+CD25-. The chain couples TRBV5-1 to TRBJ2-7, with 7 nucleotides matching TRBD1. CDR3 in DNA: TGCGCCAGCAGCTCGACAGGGTTGAGGTCCTACGAGCAGTACTTC. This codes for CASSSTGLRSYEQYF.